These 21 T cell receptor beta chains came from one sample sequenced in a study of shared clonotypes between healthy human individuals. Using immunoSEQ multiplex PCR, the repertoire was profiled, and TCRdb retains in-frame clones only, with some absent. The data show millions of clones, around 90% seen once. The sequencing input was naive CD4+ T cells sorted from blood. Subset: CD45RA+ positively selected. The receptors stem from a man aged 18 to 30 in good health.

As regards this clone: In the same sample, other DNA sequences code for this CDR3. J is TRBJ2-2 and V is TRBV5-1; TRBD1 might be the D (5 bases). Deletions cut 5 bases from V and 3 bases from J, with 11 bases between. CDR3 length: 14 amino acids. The germline gives CDR1 SGHRS, CDR2 YFSETQ. The CDR3 bases are TGCGCCAGCAGTCTGGGGCAGGACACCGGGGAGCTGTTTTTT. This sequence encodes CASSLGQDTGELFF.

The sample holds a few counts of this clone. In DNA form, the CDR3 reads TGTGCCTGGAGTGTAGAGGGCCAGCCCCAGCATTTT. Its translation: CAWSVEGQPQHF. The chain recombines TRBV30 with TRBJ1-5; D gene ambiguous. Germline assignment: CDR1 GTSNPN and CDR2 SVGIG (reference sequence). Trimming took 0 bases from V and 7 from J, leaving 7 bases between them. The CDR3 sequence is 12 residues long. Supplemented by reference TRBV30 and TRBJ1-5, the full variable domain reads SQTIHQWPATLVQPVGSPLSLECTVEGTSNPNLYWYRQAAGRGLQLLFYSVGIGQISSEVPQNLSASRPQDRQFILSSKKLLLSDSGFYLCAWSVEGQPQHFGDGTRLSIL.

The genes are TRBV2 and TRBJ2-3, with 7 bases matching TRBD1. The germline V gene has CDR1 SNHLY and CDR2 FYNNEI. Trimming took 3 bases from V and 0 from J; bases not matched to a gene: 3. This CDR3 comprises 15 residues. DNA of the CDR3: TGTGCCAGCAGTGAGACAGGGTTTAGCACAGATACGCAGTATTTT. The encoded protein is CASSETGFSTDTQYF.

The chain has TRBV7-9 and TRBJ1-5; D is unresolved. Trimming took off 2 bases at V and 1 base at J, with 12 bases between the two ends. This CDR3 has 16 amino acids. CDR1 is SEHNR, CDR2 FQNEAQ, per germline (reference sequence). DNA of the CDR3: TGTGCCAGCAGCTTATATGGCAGTGGGAGCAATCAGCCCCAGCATTTT. Its translation is CASSLYGSGSNQPQHF. The full variable domain, with the rest looked up from reference TRBV7-9 and TRBJ1-5, is DTGVSQNPRHKITKRGQNVTFRCDPISEHNRLYWYRQTLGQGPEFLTYFQNEAQLEKSRLLSDRFSAERPKGSFSTLEIQRTEQGDSAMYLCASSLYGSGSNQPQHFGDGTRLSIL.

The rearrangement links TRBV6-1 to TRBJ1-5; D might be TRBD1 (6 bases). This CDR3 spans 14 amino acids. Trimming cost V 6 bases and J 6 bases, with 15 bases left between them. The germline gives CDR1 MNHNS, CDR2 SASEGT. CDR3 nucleotide sequence: TGTGCCAGCAGAGACCAAGGGGGGAGTCAGCCCCAGCATTTT. Its translation: CASRDQGGSQPQHF.

The sample holds one count of this clone. The chain couples TRBV21-1 to TRBJ1-5; the listed D gene, TRBD1, was not tested against the DNA. TRBV21-1 is marked as a pseudogene. This CDR3 comprises 16 residues. CDR3 sequence: CASNIRQGAEDQPQHF. The CDR3 nucleotides read TGTGCCAGTAATATTCGACAGGGGGCTGAGGATCAGCCCCAGCATTTT.

The V call is TRBV10-3, the J call TRBJ2-2; a possible D gene is TRBD2 (7 bases). The CDR3 loop spans 15 amino acids. Germline CDR1 reads ENHRY; CDR2 reads SYGVKD. The V gene lost 6 bases and the J gene lost 2 bases, with 13 bases spanning the gap. The chain's CDR3 is CAIRVGGANTGELFF. The CDR3 DNA is TGTGCCATCAGGGTTGGGGGGGCCAACACCGGGGAGCTGTTTTTT.

The chain combines TRBV5-1 with TRBJ2-5; no firm D call. Germline values: CDR1 SGHRS, CDR2 YFSETQ. This CDR3 contains 14 residues. V lost 0 bases and J lost 4, with 10 bases in between. The CDR3 region is CASSLGHLPETQYF. The DNA of the CDR3 is TGCGCCAGCAGCTTGGGACACTTACCAGAGACCCAGTACTTC.

The chain uses TRBV5-1 and TRBJ2-2; D assignment may be TRBD1 or TRBD2 (5 bases each). The CDR3 extends over 14 amino acids. V gave up 3 bases and J gave up 2 bases, with 8 bases separating them. CDR1 and CDR2 (germline): SGHRS, YFSETQ. CDR3 sequence reads: CASSWDPNTGELFF. CDR3 DNA sequence: TGCGCCAGCAGCTGGGACCCTAACACCGGGGAGCTGTTTTTT.

The chain links TRBV10-1 to TRBJ2-3, with TRBD2 identical over 9 bases. With V trimmed by 0 bases and J by 7 bases, 5 bases remained unmatched. CDR1 is WNHNN, CDR2 SYGVQD, per germline (reference sequence). CDR3 length equals 15 residues. CDR3 region: CASSESRGGINTQYF. Written as DNA, the CDR3 is TGCGCCAGCAGTGAGTCGCGGGGGGGCATCAATACGCAGTATTTT.

The chain is built from TRBV6-5 and TRBJ2-1, with D maybe TRBD2 (6 bases). Germline CDR1 is MNHEY and CDR2 is SVGAGI. Deletions cut 6 bases from V and 6 bases from J, with 12 bases between. CDR3 size: 13 residues. CDR3 loop: CASSRGTLNEQFF. CDR3 DNA: TGTGCCAGCAGCCGCGGGACCCTCAATGAGCAGTTCTTC.

V usage is TRBV28 and J usage is TRBJ2-3; TRBD2 aligns across 9 bases. Germline values: CDR1 MDHEN, CDR2 SYDVKM. The CDR3 contains 18 residues. V shed 2 bases, J shed 4 bases, and the junction held 13 bases outside the gene matches. The CDR3: CASSLPLGAGGTSDTQYF. In nucleotides, the CDR3 is TGTGCCAGCAGTTTACCCCTCGGAGCGGGAGGAACTTCAGATACGCAGTATTTT.

This chain links TRBV29-1 with TRBJ2-2, with 12 bases aligning to TRBD2. Germline values: CDR1 SQVTM, CDR2 ANQGSEA. The CDR3 has 14 residues. The V segment lost 6 bases and the J segment 4 bases; nucleotides outside the gene matches: 3. The CDR3 loop is CSVLTSGGTGELFF. The CDR3 DNA follows: TGCAGCGTCCTGACTAGCGGGGGCACCGGGGAGCTGTTTTTT.

The chain recombines TRBV5-8 with TRBJ2-3; D gene unclear. There are 15 residues in the CDR3. Per the germline V gene, CDR1 is SGHTS and CDR2 is YDEGEE. Deletions cut 6 bases from V and 6 bases from J, with 20 bases between. CDR3: CASTLDPWWSDTQYF. In DNA form, the CDR3 reads TGTGCCAGCACCCTCGACCCGTGGTGGTCGGATACGCAGTATTTT.

This rearrangement joins TRBV6-6 to TRBJ2-7, with 8 bases lining up with TRBD1. The V gene end was trimmed by 11 bases and the J gene end by 4 bases; junction bases not matched to a gene: 10. The CDR3 runs 13 residues. Germline V gene lookup returns CDR1 MNHNY and CDR2 SVGAGI (reference sequence). CDR3 loop: CAAQGQGRYEQYF. The CDR3 region has the DNA TGTGCCGCCCAAGGACAGGGCCGATACGAGCAGTACTTC.

The V and J genes are TRBV30 and TRBJ1-4; D ambiguous. The V gene's germline CDR1 is GTSNPN and CDR2 SVGIG (reference sequence). Trimming pared 5 bases from V and 8 bases from J, leaving 15 bases between. The CDR3 has 13 residues. CDR3 residues: CAWSSGSWEKLFF. CDR3 in DNA: TGTGCCTGGTCCTCAGGATCTTGGGAAAAACTGTTTTTT.

This chain links TRBV2 with TRBJ2-3, with TRBD1 matching 9 bases. In germline, CDR1 is SNHLY, CDR2 FYNNEI. The J segment lost 4 bases and the V segment lost 1 base, leaving 15 bases of the junction unmatched. The CDR3 is made up of 19 amino acids. CDR3 coding DNA: TGTGCCAGCAGTGAAGTATCTTGGAGGGGGACAGGGTGGTCAGATACGCAGTATTTT. Protein sequence: CASSEVSWRGTGWSDTQYF.

Only a few counts were recorded for this clone. V usage is TRBV30 and J usage is TRBJ1-2; 7 bases are shared with TRBD1. The V and J ends lost 3 bases and 8 bases, in that order; junction bases with no gene match: 9. This CDR3 has 13 residues. The V gene's germline CDR1 is GTSNPN and CDR2 SVGIG (reference sequence). The CDR3 DNA reads as TGTGCCTGGAGGATACAGGGGTCGACGGGCTACACCTTC. It translates to CAWRIQGSTGYTF.

The chain employs TRBV30 and TRBJ1-4, with 7 bases fitting TRBD1. V lost 8 bases to trimming and J lost 4 bases; unmatched junction nucleotides: 7. Germline V lookup: CDR1 GTSNPN, CDR2 SVGIG (reference sequence). CDR3 length: 13 amino acids. Written as DNA, the CDR3 is TGTGCCAGGGGGACAGAAAGTAATGAAAAACTGTTTTTT. It yields the protein CARGTESNEKLFF.

The chain is built from TRBV6-1 and TRBJ1-1; maybe TRBD1 (6 bases). Germline CDR1 and CDR2: MNHNS and SASEGT. The CDR3 has 15 amino acids. V lost 2 bases, J lost 7 bases, and 17 bases lay in between. CDR3 sequence (DNA): TGTGCCAGCAGTGAACGCCTCTTCAGCAGGGGTGAAGCTTTCTTT. Encoded protein: CASSERLFSRGEAFF.

The chain couples TRBV25-1 to TRBJ1-1, with 7 positions matching TRBD1. The CDR3 is 13 residues long. V lost 5 bases, J lost 4 bases, and 4 bases stayed unmatched. Germline values: CDR1 MGHDK, CDR2 SYGVNS. The CDR3 here is CASSSTGFTEAFF. In DNA, the CDR3 is TGTGCCAGCAGTTCGACAGGGTTCACTGAAGCTTTCTTT.